The rows below give T cell receptor beta chains drawn from one sample of a study of vaccination and CD4 T cells after COVID-19. TCRdb itself ran the PCR reads through MiXCR, one entry per CDR3 protein. Here the sample spans more than 15,000 distinct CDR3 sequences, roughly 55% being singletons. These TCRs are of unknown antigen specificity. The sequencing sample was made of CD4+ T cells from blood, cultured in vitro. The receptors were gathered from a human donor who had recovered from COVID-19. CDR3s include the opening cysteine and the closing phenylalanine or tryptophan. A D gene is named only where the DNA matches it firmly. Not every row has a clone size; where given, it reads once, few, many or a size class.

CASSYSLGHANTGELFF TGTGCCAGCAGTTACTCCCTAGGACATGCGAACACCGGGGAGCTGTTTTTT NA TRBJ2-2 NA TRBV6-5
CATSDYGYNEQFF TGTGCCACCAGTGACTATGGGTACAATGAGCAGTTCTTC NA TRBJ2-1 NA TRBV24-1
CASSLASQVAPHF TGTGCCAGCAGTTTAGCCTCCCAGGTGGCCCCTCACTTC NA TRBJ1-2 NA TRBV12-3/TRBV12-4
CASSGQGLREQYF TGTGCCAGCAGCGGACAGGGCCTGCGCGAGCAGTACTTC NA TRBJ2-7 TRBD1 TRBV2
CASSESLVGEASGYNEQFF TGTGCCAGCAGTGAAAGCCTCGTAGGGGAGGCTAGCGGTTACAATGAGCAGTTCTTC NA TRBJ2-1 TRBD2 TRBV6-1
CASSLATFGNTIYF TGTGCCAGCAGCTTAGCGACATTCGGAAACACCATATATTTT NA TRBJ1-3 NA TRBV11-3
CASSLRQGVSSYNEQFF TGTGCCAGCAGCTTAAGACAGGGAGTCAGCTCCTACAATGAGCAGTTCTTC NA TRBJ2-1 TRBD1 TRBV7-9
CASSGMGYGYTF TGTGCCAGCAGTGGTATGGGATATGGCTACACCTTC few TRBJ1-2 NA TRBV28
CATSDSGGSTYEQYF TGTGCCACCAGTGATTCTGGCGGGAGTACCTACGAGCAGTACTTC NA TRBJ2-7 TRBD2 TRBV24-1
CASRLDASQETQYF TGTGCCAGTCGACTGGACGCCAGCCAAGAGACCCAGTACTTC NA TRBJ2-5 NA TRBV19
CAISRRLGDTDTQYF TGTGCCATCAGTCGAAGACTGGGGGACACAGATACGCAGTATTTT NA TRBJ2-3 NA TRBV6-1
CASSPSGPLDHQPQHF TGTGCCAGCAGCCCCTCGGGACCCTTGGACCATCAGCCCCAGCATTTT NA TRBJ1-5 NA TRBV7-3
CAWSNLLAGTYNEQFF TGTGCCTGGAGTAACCTACTAGCGGGAACCTACAATGAGCAGTTCTTC NA TRBJ2-1 TRBD2 TRBV30
CASSLGTETQYF TGTGCCAGCAGCTTGGGGACCGAGACCCAGTACTTC NA TRBJ2-5 NA TRBV7-9
CASSSGLVGNEQFF TGTGCCAGCAGCTCCGGACTAGTGGGCAATGAGCAGTTCTTC NA TRBJ2-1 TRBD2 TRBV5-4
CATSQTGWANDNEQFF TGTGCCACCAGTCAGACAGGGTGGGCTAATGACAATGAGCAGTTCTTC few TRBJ2-1 TRBD1 TRBV24-1
CASSLDSFGYTF TGTGCCAGCAGCTTGGACAGTTTCGGCTACACCTTC few TRBJ1-2 NA TRBV11-2
CASTWGNAGELFF TGTGCCAGCACTTGGGGGAACGCCGGGGAGCTGTTTTTT few TRBJ2-2 NA TRBV6-7
CASRRGLGWQETQYF TGTGCCAGCCGTAGGGGCCTTGGGTGGCAAGAGACCCAGTACTTC NA TRBJ2-5 NA TRBV6-1
CSIRRGRRHYGYTF TGCAGCATCAGGAGGGGACGGCGACACTATGGCTACACCTTC NA TRBJ1-2 NA TRBV20-1
CAIPPSAVSAGELFF TGTGCCATCCCCCCTTCCGCGGTCAGCGCCGGGGAGCTGTTTTTT NA TRBJ2-2 NA TRBV7-2
CASRRTGDNEQFF TGCGCCAGCAGAAGGACAGGGGACAATGAGCAGTTCTTC NA TRBJ2-1 TRBD1 TRBV5-1
CASSQPRTGRNQPQHF TGCGCCAGCAGCCAACCACGGACGGGGAGAAATCAGCCCCAGCATTTT once TRBJ1-5 NA TRBV4-1
CASSSNEGNTIYF TGTGCCAGCAGCTCAAATGAGGGAAACACCATATATTTT NA TRBJ1-3 NA TRBV11-3
CSARDRGIYNEQFF TGCAGTGCTAGGGACAGGGGGATTTACAATGAGCAGTTCTTC few TRBJ2-1 TRBD1 TRBV20-1
CTSSHKLVWYRGRRNEQFF TGCACCAGCAGCCACAAGTTGGTGTGGTATCGGGGGCGCAGGAATGAGCAGTTCTTC NA TRBJ2-1 NA TRBV1
CASSYGGLVNIQYF TGTGCCAGCAGTTACGGAGGGTTAGTTAACATTCAGTACTTC NA TRBJ2-4 NA TRBV6-2/TRBV6-3
CASSRTRTNTGELFF TGTGCCAGCAGCAGGACGAGGACGAACACCGGGGAGCTGTTTTTT NA TRBJ2-2 NA TRBV27
CASSLVGEDGELFF TGCGCCAGCAGCTTGGTCGGGGAGGACGGGGAGCTGTTTTTT NA TRBJ2-2 NA TRBV5-1
CSASTTSGSTDTQYF TGCAGTGCTAGCACTACTAGCGGGAGCACAGATACGCAGTATTTT NA TRBJ2-3 TRBD2 TRBV20-1
CASSLGLVGGYTF TGTGCCAGCAGCTTGGGACTGGTGGGTGGCTACACCTTC NA TRBJ1-2 NA TRBV7-9